The present T cell receptor beta chain was sequenced within a study of OX40 agonist ivuxolimab in advanced cancers. Whole-study context: The dose-escalation cohort was about 80% male, with a mean age of about 60 years, ranging roughly 20 to 80. General study points: The antigen specificity of the peripheral T cells (those that were expanded) was not determined.

Only in-frame clones appear in the TCRdb table, and some are missing; sequencing was by immunoSEQ multiplex PCR. Among about 50,000 clones, about nine tenths were seen once, and the ten largest hold 0.85% to 1.2%. The CDR3 consists of 13 residues. Trimming removed 4 bases from V and 1 base from J, with 5 bases in between. Germline V gene lookup returns CDR1 SGHDN and CDR2 FVKESK. Comments on this clone: Antigen: not known.

The source was CD4+ or CD8+ T cells sorted from blood, collected in a trial of the OX40 agonist ivuxolimab. This rearrangement joins TRBV14 to TRBJ1-5, with TRBD1 as a possible D gene (5 bases). The sequence came from an adult with an advanced solid tumor such as melanoma, head and neck, liver or kidney cancer. The CDR3 sequence: CASSRDSNQPQHF. In DNA, the CDR3 is TGTGCCAGCAGCCGGGACAGCAATCAGCCCCAGCATTTT.